A single sample is the source of the 4 T cell receptor beta chains below, sequenced in a study of T cell repertoires in cytomegalovirus infection. TCRdb recomputed calls from the reads with MiXCR, one row per CDR3 protein. This table has around 300,000 distinct CDR3 sequences, 22% appearing once. For these receptors, no antigen is known. The specimen was cultured PBMCs, collected from culture after CMV antigen stimulation. These receptors were collected from a human donor in good health (CMV status not recorded). Some clones in this sample may be carry-over from other donors' samples.

The V and J genes are TRBV6-2 or TRBV6-3 and TRBJ1-4, with a tentative D call TRBD1 (5 bases). V was cut by 11 bases and J by 14 bases, with 18 bases left in between. CDR3 length equals 11 residues. Germline values: CDR1 MNHEY, CDR2 SVGEGT. CDR3 amino acids: CAASPGTWLFF. Written as DNA, the CDR3 is TGTGCCGCCAGCCCGGGGACTTGGCTGTTTTTT.

In this sample, this clonotype turned up many times. The rearrangement links TRBV4-1 to TRBJ1-2; TRBD1 might be the D (6 bases). Germline loops: CDR1 MGHRA, CDR2 YSYEKL. Trimming left V 4 bases short and J 7 bases short, with 16 bases between. The CDR3 is 14 residues long. In nucleotides, the CDR3 is TGCGCCAGCAGCCCTGCCCCCGACAGGTCTGGCTACACCTTC. This translates into CASSPAPDRSGYTF.

This clonotype has at least ten counts. CDR3 coding DNA: TGTGCCAGCAGTTCCGAGGGGACCCTACCATTCACAGATACGCAGTATTTT. Translated: CASSSEGTLPFTDTQYF. The V call is TRBV7-9, the J call TRBJ2-3, with D tentatively TRBD1 or TRBD2 (5 bases each). The CDR3 contains 17 residues. Germline V gene sequence: CDR1 SEHNR, CDR2 FQNEAQ (reference sequence). The V gene lost 6 bases and the J gene lost 2 bases, with 21 bases spanning the gap.

This clonotype showed up many times. This CDR3 reads CASSYQHSAQETQYF. CDR3 sequence (DNA): TGTGCCAGCAGCTATCAGCACTCCGCCCAAGAGACCCAGTACTTC. The V and J genes are TRBV7-2 and TRBJ2-5, with D uncertain. Germline CDR1 reads SGHTA; CDR2 reads FQGNSA. V lost 4 bases, J lost 1 base, and 13 bases lay in between. The CDR3 has 15 residues. The whole variable domain, filled in from reference TRBV7-2 and TRBJ2-5, reads GAGVSQSPSNKVTEKGKDVELRCDPISGHTALYWYRQSLGQGLEFLIYFQGNSAPDKSGLPSDRFSAERTGGSVSTLTIQRTQQEDSAVYLCASSYQHSAQETQYFGPGTRLLVL.